The 22 T cell receptor beta chains below come from one sample, sequenced in a study of spatial heterogeneity in lung cancer. TCRdb re-analysed the 5' RACE reads in MiXCR, keeping a single row per CDR3 protein. This sample has roughly 48,000 distinct CDR3 sequences; roughly 5% occur once, and the top ten carry 11%. The time point here: sample taken at primary tumor resection. The sequenced material consisted of unsorted whole RNA from tumor, nontumor lung or frozen PBMC. The sequences come from PBMCs, collected at surgery. The receptors stem from a male donor with early-stage non-small cell lung cancer.

At least ten counts were recorded for this clonotype. V is TRBV24-1 and J is TRBJ2-1; TRBD1 matches at 8 bases. Per germline, CDR1 KGHDR and CDR2 SFDVKD. This CDR3 is built from 16 residues. J lost 0 bases, V lost 3 bases, and 3 bases had no gene match. Written as DNA, the CDR3 is TGTGCCACCAGTGATGTCACAGGGGGCTCCTACAATGAGCAGTTCTTC. Its translation: CATSDVTGGSYNEQFF.

Ten or more counts support this clonotype. The chain is built from TRBV7-7 and TRBJ2-5; 8 bases fit TRBD2. The germline V gene encodes CDR1 SSHAT and CDR2 FNYEAQ (reference sequence). CDR3 length: 14 amino acids. Unmatched junction bases numbered 3, after V lost 3 bases and J lost 3 bases. CDR3 residues: CASSFGGRKETQYF. CDR3 in DNA: TGTGCCAGCAGCTTTGGCGGGAGGAAAGAGACCCAGTACTTC.

This clonotype has a count of ten or more. This chain joins TRBV2 and TRBJ1-2, with D unclear. Trimming pared 3 bases from V and 8 bases from J, leaving 13 bases between. The CDR3 contains 13 residues. Germline V lookup: CDR1 SNHLY, CDR2 FYNNEI. The CDR3 DNA is TGTGCCAGCAGTGAGCGGAGGCCGGGAGGCTACACCTTC. Its translation: CASSERRPGGYTF.

This clonotype has ten or more counts. The genes are TRBV20-1 and TRBJ2-1, with unresolved D. The germline V gene has CDR1 DFQATT and CDR2 SNEGSKA (reference sequence). CDR3 length equals 16 residues. V dropped 5 bases and J dropped 0 bases, with 17 bases sitting between them. CDR3 in DNA: TGCAGTGCTCCTCAAAGACGGGCAAGCTCCTACAATGAGCAGTTCTTC. Its protein product is CSAPQRRASSYNEQFF.

This clonotype occurred a few times. The chain recombines TRBV19 with TRBJ2-2; D may be TRBD1 or TRBD2 (5 bases each). Germline V gives CDR1 LNHDA, CDR2 SQIVND (reference sequence). Trimming shortened V by 5 bases and J by 4 bases, and 17 bases separated the two germline ends. CDR3 length: 16 amino acids. This chain's CDR3 is CASSSGARQGTGELFF. CDR3 bases: TGTGCCAGTAGTTCCGGGGCAAGACAAGGCACCGGGGAGCTGTTTTTT.

This clonotype has ten or more counts. The rearrangement joins TRBV27 to TRBJ1-3; D gene uncertain. Germline CDR1 MNHEY, CDR2 SMNVEV (reference sequence). CDR3 size: 15 residues. Trimming shortened V by 2 bases and J by 0 bases, and 8 bases separated the two germline ends. CDR3 coding DNA: TGTGCCAGCAGTTTAGCAGGTCACTCTGGAAACACCATATATTTT. Its translation is CASSLAGHSGNTIYF.

This clonotype was counted ten times or more. The J gene is TRBJ2-7, the V gene TRBV20-1, with D possibly being TRBD1 (6 bases). There are 13 residues in the CDR3. With 6 bases removed from V and 0 bases from J, the gap between germline ends came to 12 bases. Germline V gene data show CDR1 as DFQATT and CDR2 as SNEGSKA (reference sequence). In DNA, the CDR3 is TGCAGTGCCGCGGACAGCGCCTCCTACGAGCAGTACTTC. This encodes CSAADSASYEQYF.

At least ten counts were recorded for this clonotype. This rearrangement joins TRBV20-1 to TRBJ1-4; TRBD1 agrees at 8 bases. Looked up from germline, CDR1 is DFQATT and CDR2 is SNEGSKA (reference sequence). V lost 6 bases and J lost 6; bases outside the gene matches: 9. There are 14 residues in the CDR3. CDR3 nucleotides: TGCAGTGCCGGACTTCCGGGACAGGATGAAAAACTGTTTTTT. Amino acids: CSAGLPGQDEKLFF.

The gene calls are TRBV7-2 and TRBJ2-7; 10 positions match TRBD2. This CDR3 spans 15 amino acids. Germline CDR1 reads SGHTA; CDR2 reads FQGNSA. The V segment lost 3 bases and the J segment 5 bases; nucleotides outside the gene matches: 7. The CDR3 DNA reads as TGTGCCAGCAGCTTCCTAGCGGGAGAAATGAACGAGCAGTACTTC. Amino acid sequence: CASSFLAGEMNEQYF.

This clonotype was observed many times. The chain combines TRBV7-3 with TRBJ2-3, with D unclear. Germline assignment: CDR1 SGHTA and CDR2 FQGTGA. Trimming took 2 bases from V and 0 from J, leaving 9 bases between them. The CDR3 has 15 amino acids. The chain's CDR3 is CASSLSASSTDTQYF. Written as DNA, the CDR3 is TGTGCCAGCAGCTTATCTGCCTCTAGCACAGATACGCAGTATTTT.

This clonotype was detected ten times or more. The chain uses TRBV4-2 and TRBJ2-7, with TRBD2 matching over 14 bases. The CDR3 extends over 15 amino acids. V lost 6 bases to trimming and J lost 5 bases; unmatched junction nucleotides: 6. Looked up from germline, CDR1 is LGHNA and CDR2 is YNFKEQ. This CDR3 is CASSLGTSGSDEQYF. The CDR3 coding sequence is TGTGCCAGCAGTCTAGGGACTAGCGGGAGTGACGAGCAGTACTTC.

This clonotype has a count of ten or more. This sequence joins TRBV5-5 and TRBJ2-1; 10 bases fit TRBD2. Germline CDR1 SGHKS, CDR2 YYEKEE (reference sequence). V lost 4 bases and J lost 8; bases outside the gene matches: 12. The CDR3 is 16 amino acids. The CDR3 DNA sequence: TGTGCCAGCAGCCCGGGACTAGCGTCGAAAGTCTATGAGCAGTTCTTC. Amino acids: CASSPGLASKVYEQFF.

The CDR3 coding sequence is TGCAGTGCTAGAGAGGCGGGTGCTTCCTACAATGAGCAGTTCTTC. Protein sequence: CSAREAGASYNEQFF. This sequence joins TRBV20-1 and TRBJ2-1, with D possibly matching TRBD2 (5 bases). Germline values: CDR1 DFQATT, CDR2 SNEGSKA (reference sequence). This CDR3 region has 15 residues. Deletions cut 0 bases from V and 1 base from J, with 10 bases between.

The chain recombines TRBV20-1 with TRBJ1-6, with 7 nucleotides matching TRBD1. The CDR3 totals 16 residues. The ends lost 6 bases at V and 10 bases at J; junction bases unmatched: 18. The germline V gene encodes CDR1 DFQATT and CDR2 SNEGSKA (reference sequence). The CDR3 loop reads CSAWRAGRQGGSPLHF. For the CDR3, the DNA is TGCAGTGCGTGGAGAGCGGGTAGACAGGGCGGGTCACCCCTCCACTTT.

In this sample, this clonotype turned up many times. The chain is built from TRBV5-1 and TRBJ2-1; TRBD2 agrees at 7 bases. This CDR3 has 15 amino acids. CDR1 SGHRS and CDR2 YFSETQ come from the germline V gene. J lost 4 bases, V lost 4 bases, and 8 bases had no gene match. The CDR3: CASSPGTTGYNEQFF. The CDR3 DNA sequence: TGCGCCAGCAGCCCCGGGACTACAGGTTACAATGAGCAGTTCTTC.

This clonotype was seen repeatedly, ten times or more. The V gene is TRBV20-1, the J gene TRBJ2-7; 9 bases fit TRBD1. The CDR3 totals 12 residues. V dropped 4 bases and J dropped 3; count of bases not matched to a gene: 1. Germline CDR1 is DFQATT and CDR2 is SNEGSKA (reference sequence). The CDR3 bases are TGCAGTGCTATGGACAGGGGCTACGAGCAGTACTTC. This gives the protein CSAMDRGYEQYF.

Many counts were recorded for this clonotype. This chain joins TRBV28 and TRBJ2-1; 10 bases agree with TRBD1. Germline CDR1 is MDHEN and CDR2 is SYDVKM. The trim removed 8 bases at V and 5 bases at J, leaving 6 bases unmatched. CDR3 length equals 14 residues. The CDR3 loop is CASGRGQGNNEQFF. CDR3 sequence (DNA): TGTGCCAGCGGGAGGGGACAGGGGAACAATGAGCAGTTCTTC.

Many counts were recorded for this clonotype. The chain combines TRBV28 with TRBJ1-4; D is possibly TRBD1 (5 bases). V lost 5 bases, J lost 8 bases, and 21 bases lay in between. Per germline, CDR1 MDHEN and CDR2 SYDVKM. There are 16 residues in the CDR3. The DNA for the CDR3 is TGTGCCAGCAGTCCAACTCCGGGGGGGGATATAGAAAAACTGTTTTTT. Encoded protein: CASSPTPGGDIEKLFF.

The table lists this clonotype with many counts. V and J are TRBV4-3 and TRBJ1-3; D gene ambiguous. The CDR3 is 18 residues long. CDR1 LGHNA and CDR2 YSLEER come from the germline V gene. V was cut by 0 bases and J by 4 bases, with 19 bases left in between. Here the CDR3 reads CASSQEFAPRVEGNTIYF. The CDR3 coding sequence is TGCGCCAGCAGCCAAGAGTTTGCCCCACGGGTAGAGGGAAACACCATATATTTT.

This clonotype appeared many times. The chain uses TRBV2 and TRBJ2-4; 9 positions agree with TRBD1. There are 17 residues in the CDR3. Germline V lookup: CDR1 SNHLY, CDR2 FYNNEI. Trimming cost V 4 bases and J 6 bases; bases outside gene matches: 13. CDR3 region: CASSGPPGQGPLNIQYF. DNA of the CDR3: TGTGCCAGCAGTGGCCCTCCGGGACAGGGACCTTTAAACATTCAGTACTTC.

This clonotype was found many times. The CDR3 region is CASSLQPRTRGGGLTQYF. Written as DNA, the CDR3 is TGTGCCAGCAGCCTACAACCAAGGACTAGAGGGGGTGGGCTTACGCAGTATTTT. The chain is built from TRBV7-6 and TRBJ2-3, with D tentatively TRBD2 (7 bases). Per the germline V gene, CDR1 is SGHVS and CDR2 is FNYEAQ. CDR3 size: 18 residues. The germline V and J ends were trimmed by 5 bases and 8 bases, with 29 bases remaining between them.

This clonotype has ten or more counts. This rearrangement joins TRBV24-1 to TRBJ2-5, with 8 bases aligning to TRBD1. CDR1 and CDR2 (germline): KGHDR, SFDVKD. This CDR3 spans 15 amino acids. V dropped 3 bases and J dropped 4; count of bases not matched to a gene: 6. CDR3: CATSDPSGQGETQYF. The CDR3 bases are TGTGCCACCAGTGATCCTTCTGGACAGGGAGAGACCCAGTACTTC.